This T cell receptor (beta chain) stems from a study of blood T cell repertoires in COVID-19. The overall study: COVID-19 samples collected from the United States, Italy and Spain covered acute and convalescent phases. Sources were T cells, B-cell-depleted T cells, or PBMCs; the material itself was cDNA or gDNA.

In the original processing: Reference gene primer amplification gave estimated nucleated cell counts. Generated by immunoSEQ multiplex PCR, the TCRdb table keeps only in-frame clones and is missing some. V and J calls and clone size are those listed in that table; D and trimming were worked out from the DNA. The sample lists some 220,000 clones, 82% occurring once. It was during active infection that Seattle patients were enrolled and then longitudinally followed. Trimming removed 4 bases from V and 4 bases from J; junction bases left unmatched: 7. The germline V gene encodes CDR1 KGHSH and CDR2 LQKENI. The CDR3 has 15 residues.

This chain uses TRBV18 with TRBJ1-5; the match to TRBD1 covers 7 bases. The sequenced sample consisted of peripheral blood. The source is a woman in her seventies with COVID-19, enrolled during active disease. CDR3 in amino acids: CASSHGGQHNQPQHF. The DNA of the CDR3 is TGTGCCAGCTCACACGGGGGACAGCATAATCAGCCCCAGCATTTT.